These 24 T cell receptor beta chains were all obtained from the same sample, sequenced in a study of T-cell reconstitution after alpha-beta-depleted transplantation in children. The authors prepared the TCRbeta library with unique molecular identifiers. TCRdb reprocessed the PCR reads with MiXCR, giving one entry per CDR3 protein. The sample carries 450,000 to 550,000 distinct CDR3 sequences, roughly 10% recorded once. The sequencing here drew on PBMCs, mostly from graft donor cells, taken 180 days after TCRalphabeta/CD19-depleted stem cell transplant. These receptors were taken from a female patient between 2 and 15 years old who had a stem cell transplant for aplastic anemia, so the T cells may come from the graft donor.

The J gene is TRBJ2-7, the V gene TRBV7-2, with 9 positions matching TRBD1. The CDR3 length is 14 residues. Germline V gene sequence: CDR1 SGHTA, CDR2 FQGNSA. V trimming: 7 bases; J trimming: 3 bases; junction bases outside the gene matches: 7. CDR3 loop: CASTLDRGNYEQYF. The DNA for the CDR3 is TGTGCCAGCACCTTGGACAGGGGTAACTACGAGCAGTACTTC.

Comment on this clonotype: Relative to the germline gene, one junction end is altered; a read error may explain this. The chain employs TRBV25-1 and TRBJ2-7, with 7 positions matching TRBD2. Germline V lookup: CDR1 MGHDK, CDR2 SYGVNS. The CDR3 spans 14 residues. The CDR3 sequence: CASSAPGLPYERYF. The DNA for the CDR3 is TGTGCCAGCAGTGCTCCGGGACTACCCTACGAGCGGTACTTC.

This clonotype was seen at least ten times. V gene TRBV12-3 or TRBV12-4 combines with J gene TRBJ2-2; 10 bases are shared with TRBD1. The CDR3 has 16 amino acids. Germline trimming cut 3 bases from V and 6 bases from J; bases unmatched to any gene: 7. The CDR3 DNA reads TGTGCCAGCAGTTTGTATGGGACAGGGGATGCCGGGGAGCTGTTTTTT. Its translation is CASSLYGTGDAGELFF.

In this sample, this clonotype turned up a few times. This rearrangement joins TRBV4-2 to TRBJ2-5, with D possibly matching TRBD1 (5 bases). The CDR3 contains 16 residues. The V end lost 1 base, the J end lost 2 bases, and 14 bases lay between the germline ends. Germline CDR1 reads LGHNA; CDR2 reads YNFKEQ. CDR3 nucleotide sequence: TGTGCCAGCAGCCAAGCGGTAATTGGGGCACAAGAGACCCAGTACTTC. Amino acids: CASSQAVIGAQETQYF.

The chain has TRBV9 and TRBJ1-3; tentative D call: TRBD1 (5 bases). With 4 bases removed from V and 2 bases from J, the gap between germline ends came to 19 bases. The CDR3 spans 17 residues. Germline lookup yields CDR1 SGDLS and CDR2 YYNGEE. The CDR3 sequence is CASSSIQGVRPGNTIYF. Written as DNA, the CDR3 is TGTGCCAGCAGCTCAATCCAGGGAGTAAGGCCTGGAAACACCATATATTTT.

This clonotype occurred a few times. The rearrangement uses TRBV20-1 and TRBJ2-1, with a weak D call TRBD2 (6 bases). The CDR3 consists of 15 residues. In germline, CDR1 is DFQATT, CDR2 SNEGSKA (reference sequence). V was pared by 4 bases and J by 5 bases, with 18 bases between. The CDR3 region is CSANVQDYWDNEQFF. The CDR3 nucleotides are TGCAGTGCTAACGTCCAGGACTATTGGGACAATGAGCAGTTCTTC.

The chain couples TRBV20-1 to TRBJ2-3; D gene ambiguous. V was cut by 0 bases and J by 2 bases, with 9 bases left in between. CDR1 is DFQATT, CDR2 SNEGSKA, per germline (reference sequence). CDR3 length equals 14 residues. CDR3 coding DNA: TGCAGTGCTAGAGAAGGGTTCATCACAGATACGCAGTATTTT. Encoded protein: CSAREGFITDTQYF.

This clonotype appeared a few times. This chain uses TRBV20-1 with TRBJ2-7; weak D call: TRBD2 (5 bases). Trimming cost V 1 base and J 1 base, with 14 bases left between them. The CDR3 has 15 amino acids. Germline V gives CDR1 DFQATT, CDR2 SNEGSKA (reference sequence). The CDR3 reads CSARGETLPSYEQYF. The CDR3 coding sequence is TGCAGTGCTAGAGGGGAGACCCTACCGTCCTACGAGCAGTACTTC.

The rearrangement links TRBV20-1 to TRBJ2-1; a weak D match, TRBD2 (6 bases). Germline lookup yields CDR1 DFQATT and CDR2 SNEGSKA (reference sequence). The CDR3 is 15 residues long. The V and J ends lost 5 bases and 10 bases respectively, with 24 bases between them. The CDR3 nucleotides read TGCAGTGCTGACTGGACTAATCCCCGGGGTTTAGAGCAGTTCTTC. The encoded protein is CSADWTNPRGLEQFF.

The chain couples TRBV20-1 to TRBJ1-2; no clear D gene. The CDR3 has 13 residues. V was shortened by 0 bases and J by 8 bases, with 13 bases between the two germline ends. The germline CDR1 and CDR2 sequences are DFQATT and SNEGSKA (reference sequence). For the CDR3, the DNA is TGCAGTGCTAGAGATAGACAAACCGGAGGCTACACCTTC. Translated: CSARDRQTGGYTF.

This clonotype occurred many times. The rearrangement links TRBV28 to TRBJ1-4, with D perhaps matching TRBD1 (5 bases). V was pared by 6 bases and J by 3 bases, with 11 bases between. The CDR3 spans 14 residues. Germline CDR1 is MDHEN and CDR2 is SYDVKM. The CDR3 spells CASSRPGPNEKLFF. The DNA of the CDR3 is TGTGCCAGCAGCCGACCGGGACCTAATGAAAAACTGTTTTTT.

This clonotype was found many times. The CDR3 DNA sequence: TGTGCCAGCCCAGAGGGGAGCACAGATACGCAGTATTTT. This codes for CASPEGSTDTQYF. The rearrangement uses TRBV6-1 and TRBJ2-3; D possibly uses TRBD1 or TRBD2 (5 bases each). Trimming took 8 bases from V and 0 from J, leaving 9 bases between them. CDR1 is MNHNS and CDR2 is SASEGT in the germline V gene. The CDR3 consists of 13 residues.

J is TRBJ2-5 and V is TRBV7-2; no firm D call. Germline values: CDR1 SGHTA, CDR2 FQGNSA. This CDR3 has 15 residues. Trimming pared 5 bases from V and 11 bases from J, leaving 24 bases between. CDR3 in DNA: TGTGCCAGCAGCATGAACGGTCCCCTCGGGTTGAGTCAGTACTTC. This gives the protein CASSMNGPLGLSQYF.

CDR3 in amino acids: CAWSLGILARRTYNEQFF. The CDR3 DNA reads as TGTGCCTGGAGTTTGGGAATACTAGCGAGGCGGACCTACAATGAGCAGTTCTTC. The chain combines TRBV30 with TRBJ2-1; 7 nucleotides align to TRBD2. This CDR3 has 18 residues. J was trimmed by 2 bases and V by 2 bases; bases with no gene match: 15. CDR1 GTSNPN and CDR2 SVGIG come from the germline V gene (reference sequence).

This clonotype was counted many times. The V and J genes are TRBV5-1 and TRBJ2-3; the D is unclear. Trimming took 1 base from V and 0 from J, leaving 6 bases between them. Germline lookup yields CDR1 SGHRS and CDR2 YFSETQ. The CDR3 has 14 residues. CDR3 loop: CASSLWASTDTQYF. The CDR3 DNA is TGCGCCAGCAGCTTGTGGGCTAGCACAGATACGCAGTATTTT.

This clonotype occurred a few times. This sequence joins TRBV10-3 and TRBJ2-2, with 14 bases fitting TRBD2. V was clipped by 5 bases and J by 4 bases; unmatched bases: 9. The V gene's germline CDR1 is ENHRY and CDR2 SYGVKD. The CDR3 extends over 18 amino acids. Here the CDR3 reads CAISTGLAGVISTGELFF. The DNA for the CDR3 is TGTGCCATCAGTACGGGACTAGCGGGAGTAATATCCACCGGGGAGCTGTTTTTT.

This CDR3 reads CSARGSSGYNEQFF. In nucleotides, the CDR3 is TGCAGTGCTAGAGGTTCTAGCGGGTATAATGAGCAGTTCTTC. The chain uses TRBV20-1 and TRBJ2-1, with TRBD2 identical over 8 bases. The CDR3 runs to 14 residues. The ends lost 1 base at V and 7 bases at J; junction bases unmatched: 6. Germline CDR1 is DFQATT and CDR2 is SNEGSKA (reference sequence).

This clonotype came up many times. This chain joins TRBV7-9 and TRBJ2-2; TRBD2 agrees at 7 bases. The junction had 3 bases not matched to a gene; V was cut back by 2 bases and J by 12 bases. Germline assignment: CDR1 SEHNR and CDR2 FQNEAQ (reference sequence). The CDR3 length is 12 residues. CDR3 amino acids: CASSLREVKLFF. The CDR3 DNA is TGTGCCAGCAGCTTACGGGAGGTTAAGCTGTTTTTT.

The CDR3 DNA follows: TGTGCCAGCAGCTCCTTAGCGGTCGATGAGCAGTTCTTC. This codes for CASSSLAVDEQFF. The chain has TRBV7-9 and TRBJ2-1; tentative D call: TRBD2 (6 bases). The CDR3 covers 13 residues. Germline lookup yields CDR1 SEHNR and CDR2 FQNEAQ (reference sequence). Trimming took 4 bases from V and 8 from J, leaving 12 bases between them.

This clonotype has just a few counts. The chain joins TRBV6-5 to TRBJ2-4; the D gene could be TRBD1 or TRBD2 (5 bases each). Looked up from germline, CDR1 is MNHEY and CDR2 is SVGAGI. V gave up 4 bases and J gave up 9 bases, with 13 bases separating them. There are 13 residues in the CDR3. CDR3 region: CASSSPGDGIQYF. CDR3 nucleotides: TGTGCCAGCAGTTCCCCTGGGGACGGCATTCAGTACTTC.

The rearrangement uses TRBV7-3 and TRBJ1-1, with D perhaps TRBD1 (6 bases). Trimming took 3 bases from V and 6 from J, leaving 17 bases between them. Germline CDR1 SGHTA, CDR2 FQGTGA. The CDR3 spans 15 residues. CDR3 sequence: CASSLDRDKLSEAFF. In DNA, the CDR3 is TGTGCCAGCAGCTTGGACCGGGACAAGCTTTCTGAAGCTTTCTTT.

This clonotype has only a few counts. The chain is built from TRBV18 and TRBJ1-3; D may be TRBD1 (5 bases). The V end was cut by 6 bases, the J end by 1 base, with 16 bases between. Germline loops: CDR1 KGHSH, CDR2 LQKENI. The CDR3 spans 16 residues. CDR3 bases: TGTGCCAGCTCGCATCGGACACGCTCTTCTGGAAACACCATATATTTT. This encodes CASSHRTRSSGNTIYF.

This clonotype was counted a few times. V is TRBV27 and J is TRBJ1-5, with 8 bases lining up with TRBD1. Unmatched junction bases numbered 16, after V lost 6 bases and J lost 3 bases. Germline lookup yields CDR1 MNHEY and CDR2 SMNVEV (reference sequence). The CDR3 covers 18 residues. The CDR3 DNA is TGTGCCAGCAGCCCTTTCGTAGGGACAGGTGAGGCCAATCAGCCCCAGCATTTT. Amino acids: CASSPFVGTGEANQPQHF.

This clonotype was seen many times. Here the CDR3 DNA reads TGCAGCGCGAAGGATTCGGGAGCCAAAAACATTCAGTACTTC. Protein product: CSAKDSGAKNIQYF. V is TRBV29-1 and J is TRBJ2-4; D is unresolved. The CDR3 totals 14 residues. CDR1 is SQVTM and CDR2 is ANQGSEA in the germline V gene. Trimming shortened V by 7 bases and J by 0 bases, and 13 bases separated the two germline ends.